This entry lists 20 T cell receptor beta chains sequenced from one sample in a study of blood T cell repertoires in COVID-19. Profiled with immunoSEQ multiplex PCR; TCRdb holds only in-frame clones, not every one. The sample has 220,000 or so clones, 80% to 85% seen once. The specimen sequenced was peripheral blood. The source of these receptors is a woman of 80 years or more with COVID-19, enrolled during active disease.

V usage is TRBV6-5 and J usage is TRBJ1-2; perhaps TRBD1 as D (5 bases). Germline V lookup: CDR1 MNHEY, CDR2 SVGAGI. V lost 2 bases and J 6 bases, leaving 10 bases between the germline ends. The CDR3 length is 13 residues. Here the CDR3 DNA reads TGTGCCAGCAGTTACGACAGATTCCATGGCTACACCTTC. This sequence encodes CASSYDRFHGYTF.

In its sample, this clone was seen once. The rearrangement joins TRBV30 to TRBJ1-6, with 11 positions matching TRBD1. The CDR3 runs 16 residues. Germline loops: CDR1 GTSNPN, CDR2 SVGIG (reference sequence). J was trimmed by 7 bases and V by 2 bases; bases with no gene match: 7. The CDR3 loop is CAWSRGTGGPNSPLHF. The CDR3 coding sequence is TGTGCCTGGAGTAGGGGGACAGGGGGACCCAATTCACCCCTCCACTTT. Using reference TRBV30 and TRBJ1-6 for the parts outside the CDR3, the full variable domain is SQTIHQWPATLVQPVGSPLSLECTVEGTSNPNLYWYRQAAGRGLQLLFYSVGIGQISSEVPQNLSASRPQDRQFILSSKKLLLSDSGFYLCAWSRGTGGPNSPLHFGNGTRLTVT.

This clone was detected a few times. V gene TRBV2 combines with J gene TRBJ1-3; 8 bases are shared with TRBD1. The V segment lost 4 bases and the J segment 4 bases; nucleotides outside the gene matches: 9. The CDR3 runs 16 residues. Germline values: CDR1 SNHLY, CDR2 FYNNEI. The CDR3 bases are TGTGCCAGCAGTGTTTATCAGGGGGCAACAGGAAACACCATATATTTT. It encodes CASSVYQGATGNTIYF.

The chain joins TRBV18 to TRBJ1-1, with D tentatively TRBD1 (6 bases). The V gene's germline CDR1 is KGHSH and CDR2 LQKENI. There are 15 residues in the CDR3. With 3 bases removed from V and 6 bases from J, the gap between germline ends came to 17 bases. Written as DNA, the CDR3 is TGTGCCAGCTCACCTGCGGTAGCAGGGGCATCTGAAGCTTTCTTT. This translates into CASSPAVAGASEAFF.

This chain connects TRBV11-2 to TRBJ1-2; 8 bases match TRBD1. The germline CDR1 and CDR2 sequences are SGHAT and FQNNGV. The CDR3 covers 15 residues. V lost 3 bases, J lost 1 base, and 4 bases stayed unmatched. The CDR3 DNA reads TGTGCCAGCAGCTTCTCAGGGGGCTTTAACTATGGCTACACCTTC. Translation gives CASSFSGGFNYGYTF. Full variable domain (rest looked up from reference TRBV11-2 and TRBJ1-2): EAGVAQSPRYKIIEKRQSVAFWCNPISGHATLYWYQQILGQGPKLLIQFQNNGVVDDSQLPKDRFSAERLKGVDSTLKIQPAKLEDSAVYLCASSFSGGFNYGYTFGSGTRLTVV.

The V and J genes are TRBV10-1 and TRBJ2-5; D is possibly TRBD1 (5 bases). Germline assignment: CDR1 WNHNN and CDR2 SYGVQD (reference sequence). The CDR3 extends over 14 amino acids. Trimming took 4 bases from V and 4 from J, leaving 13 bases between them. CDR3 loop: CASSAGSQGETQYF. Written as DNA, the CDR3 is TGCGCCAGCAGTGCAGGGTCTCAGGGAGAGACCCAGTACTTC.

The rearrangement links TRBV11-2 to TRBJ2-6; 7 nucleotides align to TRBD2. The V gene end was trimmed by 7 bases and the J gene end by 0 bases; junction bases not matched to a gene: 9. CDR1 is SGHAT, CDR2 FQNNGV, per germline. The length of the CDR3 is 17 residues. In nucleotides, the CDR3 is TGTGCCAGCACGCTGACGGGGGGATCCTCTGGGGCCAACGTCCTGACTTTC. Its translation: CASTLTGGSSGANVLTF.

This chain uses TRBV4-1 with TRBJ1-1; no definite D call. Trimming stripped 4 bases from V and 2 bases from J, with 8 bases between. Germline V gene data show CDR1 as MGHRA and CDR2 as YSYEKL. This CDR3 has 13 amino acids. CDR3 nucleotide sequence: TGCGCCAGCAGCCTCAATGGCAACACTGAAGCTTTCTTT. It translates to CASSLNGNTEAFF.

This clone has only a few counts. The CDR3 loop reads CASSQDTTGGREETQYF. For the CDR3, the DNA is TGCGCCAGCAGCCAGGATACGACAGGGGGCCGGGAAGAGACCCAGTACTTC. The chain uses TRBV4-1 and TRBJ2-5; TRBD1 matches at 10 bases. Germline assignment: CDR1 MGHRA and CDR2 YSYEKL. CDR3 length: 17 amino acids. V lost 3 bases, J lost 3 bases, and 10 bases stayed unmatched.

CDR3 loop: CASSSLGRAPQAFF. The CDR3 bases are TGTGCCAGCAGTTCCCTCGGCAGGGCCCCTCAAGCTTTCTTT. This chain connects TRBV6-2 or TRBV6-3 to TRBJ1-1; maybe TRBD1 (5 bases). This CDR3 has 14 amino acids. Germline V gene data show CDR1 as MNHEY and CDR2 as SVGEGT. Trimming shortened V by 4 bases and J by 9 bases, and 18 bases separated the two germline ends.

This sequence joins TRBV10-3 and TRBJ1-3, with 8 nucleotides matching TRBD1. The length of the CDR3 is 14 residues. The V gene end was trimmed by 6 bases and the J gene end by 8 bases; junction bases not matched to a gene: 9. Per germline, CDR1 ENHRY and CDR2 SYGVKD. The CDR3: CAIRGFGQGDTIYF. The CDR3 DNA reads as TGTGCCATCAGGGGATTTGGACAGGGAGACACCATATATTTT.

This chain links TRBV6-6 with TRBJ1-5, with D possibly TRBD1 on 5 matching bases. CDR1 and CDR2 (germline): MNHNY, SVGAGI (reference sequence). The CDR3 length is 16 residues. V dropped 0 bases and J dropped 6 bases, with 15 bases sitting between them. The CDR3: CASSYSTLREGQPQHF. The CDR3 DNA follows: TGTGCCAGCAGTTACTCGACCCTCAGGGAGGGTCAGCCCCAGCATTTT.

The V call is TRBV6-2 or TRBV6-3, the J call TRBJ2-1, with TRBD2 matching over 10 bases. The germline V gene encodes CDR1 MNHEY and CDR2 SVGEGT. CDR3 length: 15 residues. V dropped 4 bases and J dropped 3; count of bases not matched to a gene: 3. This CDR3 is CASSSLAGDYNEQFF. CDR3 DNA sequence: TGTGCCAGCAGTTCCCTAGCGGGAGACTACAATGAGCAGTTCTTC.

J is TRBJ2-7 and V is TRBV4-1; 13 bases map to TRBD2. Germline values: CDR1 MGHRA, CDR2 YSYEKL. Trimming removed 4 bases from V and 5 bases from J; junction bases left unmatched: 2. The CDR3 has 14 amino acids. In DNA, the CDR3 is TGCGCCAGCAGCCGAGGACTAGCGGGGGACGAGCAGTACTTC. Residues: CASSRGLAGDEQYF.

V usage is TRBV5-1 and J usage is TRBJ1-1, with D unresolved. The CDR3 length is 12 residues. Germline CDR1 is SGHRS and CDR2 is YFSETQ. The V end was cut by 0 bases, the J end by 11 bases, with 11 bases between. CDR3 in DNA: TGCGCCAGCAGCTTGGTGGGAGGAGGGGCTTTCTTT. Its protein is CASSLVGGGAFF.

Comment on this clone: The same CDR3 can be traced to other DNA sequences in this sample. The CDR3 reads CAWSVSGDQPQHF. The CDR3 bases are TGTGCCTGGAGTGTATCGGGGGATCAGCCCCAGCATTTT. This chain joins TRBV30 and TRBJ1-5; a weak D match, TRBD1 (5 bases). CDR1 and CDR2 (germline): GTSNPN, SVGIG (reference sequence). CDR3 length: 13 residues. Trimming removed 0 bases at V and 5 bases at J, with 8 bases between.

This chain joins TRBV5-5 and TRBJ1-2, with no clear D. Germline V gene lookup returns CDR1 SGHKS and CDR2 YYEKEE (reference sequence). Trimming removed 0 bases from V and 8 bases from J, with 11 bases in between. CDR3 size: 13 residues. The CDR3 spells CASSLDTLRGYTF. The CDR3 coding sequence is TGTGCCAGCAGCTTGGATACCCTGAGAGGCTACACCTTC. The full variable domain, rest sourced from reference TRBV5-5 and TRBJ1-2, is DAGVTQSPTHLIKTRGQQVTLRCSPISGHKSVSWYQQVLGQGPQFIFQYYEKEERGRGNFPDRFSARQFPNYSSELNVNALLLGDSALYLCASSLDTLRGYTFGSGTRLTVV.

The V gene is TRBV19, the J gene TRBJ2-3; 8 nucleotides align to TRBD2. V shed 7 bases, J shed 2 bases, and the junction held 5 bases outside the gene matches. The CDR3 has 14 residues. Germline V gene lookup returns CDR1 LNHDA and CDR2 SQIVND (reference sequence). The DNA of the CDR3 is TGTGCCAGTATGGAGCGGGGGAACACAGATACGCAGTATTTT. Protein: CASMERGNTDTQYF.

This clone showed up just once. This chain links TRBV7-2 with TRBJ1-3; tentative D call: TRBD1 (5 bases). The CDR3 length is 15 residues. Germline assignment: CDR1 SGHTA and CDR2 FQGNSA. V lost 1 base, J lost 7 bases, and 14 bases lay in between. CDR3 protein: CASSLVPGLLNTIYF. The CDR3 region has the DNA TGTGCCAGCAGCTTAGTTCCAGGGTTATTGAACACCATATATTTT.

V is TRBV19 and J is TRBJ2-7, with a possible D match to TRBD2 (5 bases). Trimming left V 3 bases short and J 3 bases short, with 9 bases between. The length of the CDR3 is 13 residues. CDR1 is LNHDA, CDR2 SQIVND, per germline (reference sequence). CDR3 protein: CASSMRDIYEQYF. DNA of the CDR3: TGTGCCAGTAGTATGAGGGATATCTACGAGCAGTACTTC.